The present TCR beta chain was sequenced within a study of Ad26.COV2.S vaccination and SARS-CoV-2 variants. Trimming pared 8 bases from V and 1 base from J, leaving 17 bases between. Germline assignment: CDR1 SGHVS and CDR2 FQNEAQ. The length of the CDR3 is 15 residues. Clones were read by immunoSEQ multiplex PCR, and TCRdb kept only the in-frame ones, dropping some. The sample lists approximately 280,000 clones; 80% to 90% were seen once. As to treatment: approximately 18 received Ad26.COV2.S at low or high dose, single or two shots; roughly five received placebo; per-sample allocation not given. Samples analyzed were those drawn on day 63 after the first vaccine or placebo injection. SARS-CoV-2 spike from the Wuhan strain was encoded by the vaccine, an Ad26 vector.

The TCR sequence derives from a person aged 18-65 years who received the Ad26.COV2.S COVID-19 vaccine or a placebo. The sequences come from peripheral blood, collected in a trial of Ad26.COV2.S vaccine versus placebo. This sequence joins TRBV7-8 and TRBJ1-1, with D uncertain. CDR3 nucleotide sequence: TGTGCCAGCGGTGGTGGCGAAGGCTGGAACACTGAAGCTTTCTTT. Its protein product is CASGGGEGWNTEAFF.